Below, one T cell receptor (beta chain) is given with its context. Germline CDR1 is SGHTA and CDR2 is FQGTGA. The V and J ends lost 3 bases and 2 bases respectively, with 7 bases between them. The CDR3 spans 13 residues. This sample is drawn from a study of shared clonotypes between healthy human individuals. This table comes from immunoSEQ multiplex PCR, and its TCRdb copy is limited to in-frame clones, with some not included. Among some 1.1 million clones listed, around 77% were seen once. Sequenced: memory CD4+ T cells from PBMCs. Subset given: CD45RA-negative fraction. This clonotype was obtained from a man between 18 and 35 years old in good health. Some clones in this sample may be carry-over from other donors' samples. The rearrangement joins TRBV7-3 to TRBJ2-5; tentatively, D is TRBD1 (5 bases). CDR3 DNA: TGTGCCAGCAGCTTCAAGGGGCAAGAGACCCAGTACTTC. Translation gives CASSFKGQETQYF.